A selection of T cell receptor beta chains follows, all from one sample in a study of identical twins. TCRdb re-analysed the 5' RACE reads in MiXCR, keeping a single row per CDR3 protein. The table has roughly 290,000 distinct CDR3 sequences, 9.5% seen once; the top ten hold about 7.1%. The same sample was also used in a study of yellow fever vaccine responses in identical twins.

The specimen was CD8+ T cells sorted from blood. These receptors all stem from a woman aged 18-35 years in good health. Each CDR3 is given with its conserved first and last residue. The D gene is left open where the match is weak.

d_gene,v_gene,CDR3aa
TRBD1,TRBV4-2,CASSQGTGRYEQYF
-,TRBV7-2,CASSLAALRDSNQPQHF
-,TRBV4-3,CASSPRGGLNTEAFF
-,TRBV27,CASGAPPVPDTQYF
-,TRBV27,CASSLSSMRETQYF
TRBD2,TRBV7-9,CASSLQREASYEQYF
-,TRBV5-6,CASSPTGNYGYTF
-,TRBV3-1,CASSPGIGNQPQHF
TRBD1,TRBV29-1,CSAGTGGSDYTF
-,TRBV4-3,CASSQETTTRHYEQYF
TRBD1,TRBV15,CATSSSRDREAFF